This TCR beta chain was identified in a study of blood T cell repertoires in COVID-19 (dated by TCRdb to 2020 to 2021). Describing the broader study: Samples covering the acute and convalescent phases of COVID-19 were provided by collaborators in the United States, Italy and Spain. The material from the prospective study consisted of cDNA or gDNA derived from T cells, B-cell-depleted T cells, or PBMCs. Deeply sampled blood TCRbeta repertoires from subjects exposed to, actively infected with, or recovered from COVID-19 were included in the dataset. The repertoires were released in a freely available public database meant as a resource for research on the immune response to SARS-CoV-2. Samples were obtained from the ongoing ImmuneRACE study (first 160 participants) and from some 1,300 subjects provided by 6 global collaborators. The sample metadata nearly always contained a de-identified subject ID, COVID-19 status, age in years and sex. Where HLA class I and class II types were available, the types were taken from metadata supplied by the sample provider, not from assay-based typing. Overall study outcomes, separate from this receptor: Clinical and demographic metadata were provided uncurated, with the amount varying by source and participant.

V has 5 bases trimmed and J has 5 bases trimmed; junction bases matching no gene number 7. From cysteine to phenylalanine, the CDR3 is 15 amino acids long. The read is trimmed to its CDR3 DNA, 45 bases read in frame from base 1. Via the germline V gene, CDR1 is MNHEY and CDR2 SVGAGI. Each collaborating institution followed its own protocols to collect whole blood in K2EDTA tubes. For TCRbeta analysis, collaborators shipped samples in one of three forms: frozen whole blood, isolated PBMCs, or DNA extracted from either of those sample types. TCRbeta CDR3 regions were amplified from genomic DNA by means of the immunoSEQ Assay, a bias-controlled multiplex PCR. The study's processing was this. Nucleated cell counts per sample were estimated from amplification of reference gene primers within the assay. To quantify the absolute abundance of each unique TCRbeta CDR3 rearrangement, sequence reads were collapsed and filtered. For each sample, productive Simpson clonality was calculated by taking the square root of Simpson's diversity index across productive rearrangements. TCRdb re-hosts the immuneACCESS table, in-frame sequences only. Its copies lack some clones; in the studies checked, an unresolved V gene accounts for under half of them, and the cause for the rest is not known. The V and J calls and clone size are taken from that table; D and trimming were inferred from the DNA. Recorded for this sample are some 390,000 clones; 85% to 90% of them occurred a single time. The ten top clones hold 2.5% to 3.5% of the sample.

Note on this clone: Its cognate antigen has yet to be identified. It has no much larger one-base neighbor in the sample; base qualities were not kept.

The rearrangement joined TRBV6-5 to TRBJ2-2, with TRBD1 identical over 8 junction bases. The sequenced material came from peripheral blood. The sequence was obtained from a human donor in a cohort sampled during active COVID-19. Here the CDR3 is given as CASSPGTGLTGELFF. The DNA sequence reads TGTGCCAGCAGTCCTGGGACAGGTCTGACCGGGGAGCTGTTTTTT.